These T cell receptor beta chains were read from a single sample in a study of T cells in lung cancer brain metastases. Using immunoSEQ multiplex PCR, the repertoire was profiled, and TCRdb retains in-frame clones only, with some absent. The profile covers approximately 3,000 clones, with 85% appearing a single time and 7.2% taken by the ten largest. Sequencing was done on a sample of tumor tissue from the primary lung tumor. The receptors come from a woman aged 55-70 years with non-small cell lung cancer. Each CDR3 is given with its conserved first and last residue. The D gene is left open where the match is weak. The listing skips clone size in some rows; elsewhere it reads once, few, many or a size class.

j_gene | abundance | d_gene | v_gene | CDR3nt | CDR3aa
TRBJ2-5 | NA | TRBD1 | TRBV19 | TGTGCCAGTAGACAGCGGGGGACAGGGGGAGAGATCCAGTACTTC | CASRQRGTGGEIQYF
TRBJ1-1 | NA | NA | TRBV18 | TGTGCCAGCTCACGCGATTTGAACACTGAAGCTTTCTTT | CASSRDLNTEAFF
TRBJ2-2 | NA | TRBD1 | TRBV19 | TGTGCCACCCGACAGGGGCGGAACACCGGGGAGCTGTTTTTT | CATRQGRNTGELFF
TRBJ2-7 | once | TRBD2 | TRBV29-1 | TGCAGCGTTGAGCGGGAGGCCGGCGGCTACGAGCAGTACTTC | CSVEREAGGYEQYF
TRBJ2-3 | NA | TRBD2 | TRBV11-1 | TGTGCCAGCAGCTATGGCACTAGCGGCACAGATACGCAGTATTTT | CASSYGTSGTDTQYF
TRBJ2-3 | NA | NA | TRBV14 | TGTGCCAGCAGCCAATTTAGAACAGATACGCAGTATTTT | CASSQFRTDTQYF
TRBJ2-7 | NA | NA | TRBV11-2 | TGTGCCAGCAGCTTAGGATCGGTCTACGAGCAGTACTTC | CASSLGSVYEQYF
TRBJ2-5 | NA | NA | TRBV7-8 | TGTGCCAGCCTGAGGGGTTCCCAAGAGACCCAGTACTTC | CASLRGSQETQYF
TRBJ2-1 | NA | NA | TRBV29-1 | TGCAGCGTTGAAGGGGGACTCCTCCCGCCCAATGAGCAGTTCTTC | CSVEGGLLPPNEQFF
TRBJ1-5 | few | NA | TRBV6-1 | TGTGCCAGCAGCTCGGTTCAGCCCCAGCATTTT | CASSSVQPQHF
TRBJ1-5 | once | NA | TRBV21-1 | TGTGCCAGCAGCGGGGTGAACAGTGGACAGCCCCAGCATTTT | CASSGVNSGQPQHF
TRBJ2-5 | once | NA | TRBV2 | TGTGCCAGCATTAACTACCAAGAGACCCAGTACTTC | CASINYQETQYF
TRBJ1-1 | NA | NA | TRBV30 | TGTGCCTGGAGTTTCTCAGGGCCCTCGGGAGCTTTCTTT | CAWSFSGPSGAFF
TRBJ1-4 | few | NA | TRBV19 | TGTGCCAGTCGACCACGAACTCGGGCTGAAAAACTGTTTTTT | CASRPRTRAEKLFF
TRBJ2-1 | NA | NA | TRBV18 | TGTGCCAGCTCACCACAGTCTTTGGTTAATCGGAGCAATGAGCAGTTCTTC | CASSPQSLVNRSNEQFF
TRBJ1-5 | few | TRBD1 | TRBV2 | TGTGCCAGCCTCCGGGACAGGGGCTGGGAAAATCAGCCCCAGCATTTT | CASLRDRGWENQPQHF
TRBJ1-5 | NA | NA | TRBV6-5 | TGTGCCAGCAGTGCTGGCAGGGACGGGGATCAGCCCCAGCATTTT | CASSAGRDGDQPQHF
TRBJ1-5 | NA | TRBD1 | TRBV19 | TGTGCCAGTAGTATTACAGGGGGAAATAGCAATCAGCCCCAGCATTTT | CASSITGGNSNQPQHF
TRBJ2-5 | NA | NA | TRBV6-6 | TGTGCCAGCAGTTACTTAGGGGCTGAGACCCAGTACTTC | CASSYLGAETQYF